A selection of T cell receptor beta chains follows, all from one sample in a study of T cell responses to AZD1222 COVID-19 vaccine. Produced via immunoSEQ multiplex PCR; TCRdb's table is partial and in-frame only. Found here are 120,000 or so clones, approximately 90% of them singletons; the top ten hold 7.2%. The material sequenced was peripheral blood, taken on day 0 of AZD1222 vaccination. These receptors all stem from an adult in good health. Both conserved end residues are part of each CDR3. Fields, in order: D gene, clone size, V gene, J gene, CDR3 DNA, CDR3 protein. D genes are given only for firm matches. Clone sizes are given selectively: once, few, many, or a class where the clone is expanded.

d_gene: NA
abundance: once
v_gene: TRBV27
j_gene: TRBJ2-2
CDR3nt: TGTGCCAGCAGTCTGCGAAGCACCGGGGAGCTGTTTTTT
CDR3aa: CASSLRSTGELFF

d_gene: NA
abundance: NA
v_gene: TRBV2
j_gene: TRBJ1-5
CDR3nt: TGTGCCAGCAGTGAAGGGACGGTCGTTCAGCCCCAGCATTTT
CDR3aa: CASSEGTVVQPQHF

d_gene: TRBD2
abundance: NA
v_gene: TRBV5-1
j_gene: TRBJ2-1
CDR3nt: TGCGCCAGCAGCCCGGGACTAGCGGGAGGCGATGAGCAGTTCTTC
CDR3aa: CASSPGLAGGDEQFF

d_gene: NA
abundance: NA
v_gene: TRBV6-5
j_gene: TRBJ2-2
CDR3nt: TGTGCCAGCAGTTACTGGCTCAACACCGGGGAGCTGTTTTTT
CDR3aa: CASSYWLNTGELFF

d_gene: NA
abundance: NA
v_gene: TRBV2
j_gene: TRBJ2-3
CDR3nt: TGTGCCAGCACTGACCGGGGGCGGGCAGATACGCAGTATTTT
CDR3aa: CASTDRGRADTQYF

d_gene: TRBD2
abundance: NA
v_gene: TRBV3-1/TRBV3-2
j_gene: TRBJ2-3
CDR3nt: TGTGCCAGCAGCCCGCCGGGGTGGGGGGGTGGCGATACGCAGTATTTT
CDR3aa: CASSPPGWGGGDTQYF

d_gene: NA
abundance: NA
v_gene: TRBV5-6
j_gene: TRBJ2-7
CDR3nt: TGTGCCAGCAGCTTGAGGGTTGGCGAGCAGTACTTC
CDR3aa: CASSLRVGEQYF

d_gene: TRBD2
abundance: NA
v_gene: TRBV7-8
j_gene: TRBJ2-2
CDR3nt: TGTGCCAGCAGCGCCGCGGGACTAGCGGGAATAGGAGCAGGCGGGGAGCTGTTTTTT
CDR3aa: CASSAAGLAGIGAGGELFF

d_gene: NA
abundance: NA
v_gene: TRBV4-2
j_gene: TRBJ2-2
CDR3nt: TGTGCCAGCCTCCCTGACGGCTTTGGGGAGCTGTTTTTT
CDR3aa: CASLPDGFGELFF

d_gene: NA
abundance: NA
v_gene: TRBV15
j_gene: TRBJ2-2
CDR3nt: TGTGCCACCAGCTGGACGGTTAACACCGGGGAGCTGTTTTTT
CDR3aa: CATSWTVNTGELFF

d_gene: TRBD2
abundance: NA
v_gene: TRBV19
j_gene: TRBJ2-7
CDR3nt: TGTGCCAGTAGTATCAGTAGCGGGAGAACCTCCTACGAGCAGTACTTC
CDR3aa: CASSISSGRTSYEQYF

d_gene: TRBD1
abundance: NA
v_gene: TRBV6-1
j_gene: TRBJ1-2
CDR3nt: TGTGCCAGCAGTGAATTAGACAGGGAAGGCTACACCTTC
CDR3aa: CASSELDREGYTF

d_gene: NA
abundance: NA
v_gene: TRBV11-2
j_gene: TRBJ2-2
CDR3nt: TGTGCCAGCAGCTTACGGAGCCAGGGGACCGGGGAGCTGTTTTTT
CDR3aa: CASSLRSQGTGELFF

d_gene: NA
abundance: NA
v_gene: TRBV11-2
j_gene: TRBJ2-3
CDR3nt: TGTGCCAGCAGCTTAAGTCTCGTTAACCCAGATACGCAGTATTTT
CDR3aa: CASSLSLVNPDTQYF

d_gene: NA
abundance: NA
v_gene: TRBV7-9
j_gene: TRBJ2-5
CDR3nt: TGTGCCAGCAGCCGTATGGGGCGGTTCCAAGAGACCCAGTACTTC
CDR3aa: CASSRMGRFQETQYF

d_gene: NA
abundance: NA
v_gene: TRBV11-2
j_gene: TRBJ2-1
CDR3nt: TGTGCCAGCAGCTTAGTCGATGAGCAGTTCTTC
CDR3aa: CASSLVDEQFF

d_gene: TRBD1
abundance: NA
v_gene: TRBV5-5
j_gene: TRBJ2-6
CDR3nt: TGTGCCAGCAGCTCGGGACAGACCTCTGGGGCCAACGTCCTGACTTTC
CDR3aa: CASSSGQTSGANVLTF

d_gene: TRBD2
abundance: NA
v_gene: TRBV28
j_gene: TRBJ2-7
CDR3nt: TGTGCCAGCAGTTTGGTTAGCGGGGCAATCTACGAGCAGTACTTC
CDR3aa: CASSLVSGAIYEQYF

d_gene: NA
abundance: few
v_gene: TRBV2
j_gene: TRBJ2-7
CDR3nt: TGTGCCAGCACCCCAGCCTACGAGCAGTACTTC
CDR3aa: CASTPAYEQYF

d_gene: TRBD2
abundance: once
v_gene: TRBV7-9
j_gene: TRBJ2-1
CDR3nt: TGTGCCAGCAGCTTATTAGCGGGAGTGAGAAATGAGCAGTTCTTC
CDR3aa: CASSLLAGVRNEQFF

d_gene: TRBD2
abundance: NA
v_gene: TRBV7-9
j_gene: TRBJ2-5
CDR3nt: TGTGCCAGCAGCACTACTAGCGGGAGGCGACAAGAGACCCAGTACTTC
CDR3aa: CASSTTSGRRQETQYF

d_gene: NA
abundance: NA
v_gene: TRBV28
j_gene: TRBJ1-2
CDR3nt: TGTGCCAGCAGTTTAAGGGGCTATGGCTACACCTTC
CDR3aa: CASSLRGYGYTF

d_gene: TRBD2
abundance: NA
v_gene: TRBV5-1
j_gene: TRBJ2-3
CDR3nt: TGCGCCAGCACCGCCGGGACTAGCGGTAGCACAGATACGCAGTATTTT
CDR3aa: CASTAGTSGSTDTQYF

d_gene: NA
abundance: NA
v_gene: TRBV5-1
j_gene: TRBJ2-3
CDR3nt: TGCGCCAGCAGCTTGGCGTTAGATCCAGATACGCAGTATTTT
CDR3aa: CASSLALDPDTQYF

d_gene: TRBD1
abundance: NA
v_gene: TRBV6-6
j_gene: TRBJ1-2
CDR3nt: TGTGCCAGCAGACTCGACAGGGCCCGGCTAGGCTATGGCTACACCTTC
CDR3aa: CASRLDRARLGYGYTF

d_gene: NA
abundance: NA
v_gene: TRBV29-1
j_gene: TRBJ2-3
CDR3nt: TGCAGCGTTGTCAGGATTCCAGATACGCAGTATTTT
CDR3aa: CSVVRIPDTQYF

d_gene: NA
abundance: NA
v_gene: TRBV5-4
j_gene: TRBJ2-1
CDR3nt: TGTGCCAGCAGCCGGATAGCGGTCGAGAGGCATGAGCAGTTCTTC
CDR3aa: CASSRIAVERHEQFF

d_gene: NA
abundance: NA
v_gene: TRBV27
j_gene: TRBJ1-6
CDR3nt: TGTGCCAGCAGTTTATCGGTGGACGGGATTCGGTATAATTCACCCCTCCACTTT
CDR3aa: CASSLSVDGIRYNSPLHF

d_gene: NA
abundance: NA
v_gene: TRBV7-9
j_gene: TRBJ1-1
CDR3nt: TGTGCCAGCAGCCTACAGAGTGAAGCTTTCTTT
CDR3aa: CASSLQSEAFF

d_gene: NA
abundance: NA
v_gene: TRBV27
j_gene: TRBJ1-5
CDR3nt: TGTGCCAGCCAGATCGATAGCAATCAGCCCCAGCATTTT
CDR3aa: CASQIDSNQPQHF

d_gene: NA
abundance: NA
v_gene: TRBV27
j_gene: TRBJ2-7
CDR3nt: TGTGCCAGCAGTTGGGCAGGGGCACCTTACGAGCAGTACTTC
CDR3aa: CASSWAGAPYEQYF

d_gene: NA
abundance: NA
v_gene: TRBV4-3
j_gene: TRBJ2-3
CDR3nt: TGCGCCAGCAGCCAAGGGGGACTCTATACGCAGTATTTT
CDR3aa: CASSQGGLYTQYF